Listed below are T cell receptor beta chains from one sample, sequenced in a study of cytotoxic CD8 clonotypes in ibrutinib-treated CLL. Generated by immunoSEQ multiplex PCR, the TCRdb table keeps only in-frame clones and is missing some. The sample contains about 84,000 clones, roughly 86% of which appear only once. The starting material was PBMCs, obtained before ibrutinib treatment. The source is a human donor with chronic lymphocytic leukemia. The CDR3 runs from the conserved cysteine through the conserved F or W. D genes are given only for firm matches. A clone size is listed for some rows: how often the clone was seen (once, few, many), or a class if it is expanded.

cdr3_aa: CASSLIDRKDEKLFF; cdr3_nt: TGTGCCAGCAGCTTGATCGACAGAAAGGATGAAAAACTGTTTTTT; clone_size: NA; d_call: NA; v_call: TRBV5-6; j_call: TRBJ1-4
cdr3_aa: CAWTRVTEAFF; cdr3_nt: TGTGCCTGGACCAGGGTAACTGAAGCTTTCTTT; clone_size: NA; d_call: NA; v_call: TRBV30; j_call: TRBJ1-1
cdr3_aa: CASSYGTLSYNEQFF; cdr3_nt: TGTGCCAGCAGTTATGGGACTCTGTCCTACAATGAGCAGTTCTTC; clone_size: NA; d_call: NA; v_call: TRBV6-5; j_call: TRBJ2-1
cdr3_aa: CASSYSAAKGLEQYF; cdr3_nt: TGTGCCAGCAGTTACTCCGCGGCGAAGGGGCTCGAGCAGTACTTC; clone_size: NA; d_call: NA; v_call: TRBV6-5; j_call: TRBJ2-7
cdr3_aa: CASSQIQGRGVNTGELFF; cdr3_nt: TGTGCCAGCAGCCAAATACAAGGCAGGGGCGTTAACACCGGGGAGCTGTTTTTT; clone_size: NA; d_call: NA; v_call: TRBV14; j_call: TRBJ2-2
cdr3_aa: CASSSYPRVNEQYF; cdr3_nt: TGTGCCAGCAGTTCTTACCCCAGGGTTAACGAGCAGTACTTC; clone_size: NA; d_call: NA; v_call: TRBV28; j_call: TRBJ2-7
cdr3_aa: CASSLDRNMNTEAFF; cdr3_nt: TGCGCCAGCAGCTTGGATCGGAACATGAACACTGAAGCTTTCTTT; clone_size: NA; d_call: NA; v_call: TRBV5-1; j_call: TRBJ1-1
cdr3_aa: CSGAWYNEQFF; cdr3_nt: TGCAGCGGGGCGTGGTACAATGAGCAGTTCTTC; clone_size: NA; d_call: NA; v_call: TRBV20-1; j_call: TRBJ2-1
cdr3_aa: CASSQGGLHTEAFF; cdr3_nt: TGTGCCAGCAGCCAGGGGGGACTGCACACTGAAGCTTTCTTT; clone_size: NA; d_call: TRBD1; v_call: TRBV7-8; j_call: TRBJ1-1
cdr3_aa: CASSYYGYTF; cdr3_nt: TGTGCCAGTAGTTACTATGGCTACACCTTC; clone_size: NA; d_call: NA; v_call: TRBV19; j_call: TRBJ1-2
cdr3_aa: CASSFSGTSSYNEQFF; cdr3_nt: TGTGCCAGCAGCTTTAGCGGGACAAGCTCCTACAATGAGCAGTTCTTC; clone_size: NA; d_call: TRBD2; v_call: TRBV7-3; j_call: TRBJ2-1
cdr3_aa: CSVVIIGEQYF; cdr3_nt: TGCAGCGTCGTAATAATAGGCGAGCAGTACTTC; clone_size: NA; d_call: NA; v_call: TRBV29-1; j_call: TRBJ2-7
cdr3_aa: CASSLEGRGVSGYTF; cdr3_nt: TGTGCCAGCAGCTTAGAGGGTAGGGGTGTGAGTGGCTACACCTTC; clone_size: NA; d_call: NA; v_call: TRBV7-2; j_call: TRBJ1-2
cdr3_aa: CASSQVSGRDLVYEQYF; cdr3_nt: TGCGCCAGCAGCCAAGTCTCGGGCAGGGACTTGGTATACGAGCAGTACTTC; clone_size: NA; d_call: NA; v_call: TRBV4-1; j_call: TRBJ2-7
cdr3_aa: CAWSDLAGAVDTQYF; cdr3_nt: TGTGCCTGGAGCGACCTAGCGGGAGCGGTAGATACGCAGTATTTT; clone_size: NA; d_call: TRBD2; v_call: TRBV30; j_call: TRBJ2-3
cdr3_aa: CASSRQGEETQYF; cdr3_nt: TGTGCCAGCAGTCGACAGGGCGAAGAGACCCAGTACTTC; clone_size: NA; d_call: TRBD1; v_call: TRBV27; j_call: TRBJ2-5
cdr3_aa: CASREGGAEAFF; cdr3_nt: TGTGCCAGCAGGGAGGGAGGGGCTGAAGCTTTCTTT; clone_size: NA; d_call: NA; v_call: TRBV25-1; j_call: TRBJ1-1
cdr3_aa: CASSEAGPSEQYF; cdr3_nt: TGTGCCAGTAGCGAAGCGGGACCGTCCGAGCAGTACTTC; clone_size: NA; d_call: TRBD2; v_call: TRBV19; j_call: TRBJ2-7
cdr3_aa: CASSDSRTSVFDEQFF; cdr3_nt: TGCGCCAGCAGTGACTCTCGGACTAGCGTGTTCGATGAGCAGTTCTTC; clone_size: NA; d_call: TRBD2; v_call: TRBV10-1; j_call: TRBJ2-1
cdr3_aa: CASSVDSGLADPSRETQYF; cdr3_nt: TGTGCCAGCAGCGTAGATTCGGGACTAGCGGATCCAAGTAGGGAGACCCAGTACTTC; clone_size: NA; d_call: TRBD2; v_call: TRBV9; j_call: TRBJ2-5
cdr3_aa: CASSSLAQGHTEAFF; cdr3_nt: TGTGCCAGCAGCTCCCTTGCACAGGGGCACACTGAAGCTTTCTTT; clone_size: NA; d_call: TRBD1; v_call: TRBV13; j_call: TRBJ1-1
cdr3_aa: CASSLMGEGMNEQYF; cdr3_nt: TGTGCCAGCAGCTTGATGGGGGAGGGTATGAACGAGCAGTACTTC; clone_size: NA; d_call: TRBD2; v_call: TRBV5-4; j_call: TRBJ2-7
cdr3_aa: CATSRIRQGVNTEAFF; cdr3_nt: TGTGCCACCAGCAGAATCCGACAGGGAGTGAACACTGAAGCTTTCTTT; clone_size: NA; d_call: TRBD1; v_call: TRBV15; j_call: TRBJ1-1
cdr3_aa: CASRVQMNTGELFF; cdr3_nt: TGCGCCAGCAGGGTCCAGATGAACACCGGGGAGCTGTTTTTT; clone_size: once; d_call: NA; v_call: TRBV5-1; j_call: TRBJ2-2
cdr3_aa: CASSLDLIPGNTIYF; cdr3_nt: TGTGCCAGCAGTTTAGATTTGATACCTGGAAACACCATATATTTT; clone_size: few; d_call: NA; v_call: TRBV6-5; j_call: TRBJ1-3
cdr3_aa: CACRDRSGNTIYF; cdr3_nt: TGTGCCTGCAGGGACAGATCTGGAAACACCATATATTTT; clone_size: NA; d_call: TRBD1; v_call: TRBV2; j_call: TRBJ1-3
cdr3_aa: CASSGDTKSHEQFF; cdr3_nt: TGCGCCAGCAGCGGTGACACCAAATCCCATGAGCAGTTCTTC; clone_size: NA; d_call: NA; v_call: TRBV5-1; j_call: TRBJ2-1
cdr3_aa: CSPPGTQYF; cdr3_nt: TGCAGCCCTCCGGGGACCCAGTACTTC; clone_size: NA; d_call: NA; v_call: TRBV29-1; j_call: TRBJ2-5
cdr3_aa: CASSVNRGTTNEKLFF; cdr3_nt: TGTGCCAGCAGCGTGAACCGGGGTACAACTAATGAAAAACTGTTTTTT; clone_size: NA; d_call: NA; v_call: TRBV9; j_call: TRBJ1-4